This TCR beta chain was sequenced for a study of T cells in localized non-small cell lung cancer. There are 19 residues in the CDR3. Trimming at V came to 8 bases and at J to 0 bases, leaving 16 bases not matched to a gene. Germline V gene lookup returns CDR1 MGHRA and CDR2 YSYEKL. This clone came up once. Its antigen remains unknown. Study conclusions and caveats: The highest T cell clonality was in uninvolved adjacent lung, above tumor. Longer overall survival associated with higher blood T cell density; shorter survival with higher adjacent-lung clonality. Of the top 100 tumor clones, median roughly 53 were in adjacent lung, approximately 30 among its top 100.

Assay: immunoSEQ multiplex PCR; the TCRdb copy retains only in-frame clones and omits some. The sample lists 40,000 to 55,000 clones, about four fifths occurring once. This sample comprised peripheral blood mononuclear cells, obtained before any cancer treatment. V and J are TRBV4-1 and TRBJ2-6; 7 bases are shared with TRBD1. The sequence was obtained from a man aged 40-75 years with stage III lung adenocarcinoma. CDR3 nucleotides: TGCGCCAGCGGGAATTACCCGGGACAGATAGGCTCTGGGGCCAACGTCCTGACTTTC. Its protein is CASGNYPGQIGSGANVLTF.